One and the same sample provided the 10 T cell receptor beta chains below, sequenced in a study of shared clonotypes between healthy human individuals. Sequencing used immunoSEQ multiplex PCR; TCRdb keeps in-frame clones, though not all of them. The data hold more than 450,000 clones, with approximately 85% observed a single time. Sample: PBMCs. Receptors originate from a middle-aged woman in good health. Some clones in this sample may be carry-over from other donors' samples.

This clone was seen at least ten times. In DNA form, the CDR3 reads TGTGCCAGCCGGGACAGGGTGGTGCATGGCTACACCTTC. Amino acids: CASRDRVVHGYTF. The J gene is TRBJ1-2, the V gene TRBV5-4; 9 bases map to TRBD1. The CDR3 length is 13 residues. V lost 7 bases to trimming and J lost 6 bases; unmatched junction nucleotides: 7. Germline CDR1 SGHNT, CDR2 YYREEE (reference sequence).

This clone was observed a handful of times. The V call is TRBV10-3, the J call TRBJ1-4; D not resolved. The CDR3 has 15 residues. Trimming pared 5 bases from V and 0 bases from J, leaving 10 bases between. The germline gives CDR1 ENHRY, CDR2 SYGVKD. In nucleotides, the CDR3 is TGTGCCATCAGTCAAGGCGGCTCAACTAATGAAAAACTGTTTTTT. Its translation is CAISQGGSTNEKLFF.

The rearrangement links TRBV15 to TRBJ1-2, with unresolved D. This CDR3 region has 11 residues. CDR1 is LNHNV, CDR2 YYDKDF, per germline (reference sequence). Deletions cut 4 bases from V and 8 bases from J, with 8 bases between. The CDR3: CATSNGRGYTF. In DNA form, the CDR3 reads TGTGCCACCAGCAACGGGAGGGGCTACACCTTC.

The chain carries TRBV5-6 and TRBJ2-5, with a tentative D call TRBD2 (6 bases). The CDR3 extends over 14 amino acids. Germline V CDR1 and CDR2: SGHDT, YYEEEE. The ends were cut back, 6 bases at V and 5 bases at J, with 17 bases in the middle. The CDR3 nucleotides are TGTGCCAGCACCCCCCCCGGGAGTGGCGAGACCCAGTACTTC. It is translated as CASTPPGSGETQYF.

This clone was recorded once. Other DNA sequences from this sample encode an identical CDR3 as well. The chain couples TRBV30 to TRBJ2-1; 7 positions agree with TRBD1. The CDR3 loop spans 15 amino acids. In germline, CDR1 is GTSNPN, CDR2 SVGIG (reference sequence). V was clipped by 0 bases and J by 0 bases; unmatched bases: 2. CDR3 loop: CAWSVGTASYNEQFF. CDR3 nucleotides: TGTGCCTGGAGTGTTGGGACAGCCTCCTACAATGAGCAGTTCTTC.

The rearrangement uses TRBV4-3 and TRBJ1-6; 8 bases fit TRBD1. The CDR3 is 15 amino acids. Trimming cost V 3 bases and J 6 bases; bases outside gene matches: 4. The germline gives CDR1 LGHNA, CDR2 YSLEER. CDR3 protein: CASSQDRVANSPLHF. CDR3 in DNA: TGCGCCAGCAGCCAGGACAGGGTTGCTAATTCACCCCTCCACTTT.

With regard to this clone: At the DNA level, this CDR3 is encoded by other sequences in the same sample as well. J is TRBJ2-5 and V is TRBV5-1; D tentatively reads TRBD1 or TRBD2 (5 bases each). The V and J ends lost 0 bases and 1 base respectively, with 7 bases between them. CDR3 length: 14 amino acids. Germline V gene sequence: CDR1 SGHRS, CDR2 YFSETQ. As DNA, the CDR3 is TGCGCCAGCAGCTTGGCCGGGACCCAAGAGACCCAGTACTTC. Translating gives CASSLAGTQETQYF.

The chain links TRBV2 to TRBJ2-3; TRBD2 agrees at 8 bases. The trim removed 4 bases at V and 6 bases at J, leaving 6 bases unmatched. The CDR3 covers 14 residues. The germline CDR1 and CDR2 sequences are SNHLY and FYNNEI. The CDR3 region is CASSASGRGDTQYF. Here the CDR3 DNA reads TGTGCCAGCAGTGCGAGCGGGAGAGGGGATACGCAGTATTTT. The full variable domain, rest sourced from reference TRBV2 and TRBJ2-3, is EPEVTQTPSHQVTQMGQEVILRCVPISNHLYFYWYRQILGQKVEFLVSFYNNEISEKSEIFDDQFSVERPDGSNFTLKIRSTKLEDSAMYFCASSASGRGDTQYFGPGTRLTVL.

The V gene is TRBV7-2, the J gene TRBJ2-1; weak D call: TRBD1 (6 bases). V lost 6 bases to trimming and J lost 7 bases, with 16 bases between them. This CDR3 is built from 14 residues. Germline V gene sequence: CDR1 SGHTA, CDR2 FQGNSA. CDR3 region: CASRRDPDRNEQFF. In DNA, the CDR3 is TGTGCCAGCAGAAGAGACCCGGACAGAAATGAGCAGTTCTTC.

The DNA of the CDR3 is TGTGCCAGCAGCTTCTGGGCGGTTAGCTCCTACAATGAGCAGTTCTTC. The encoded protein is CASSFWAVSSYNEQFF. The V and J genes are TRBV11-2 and TRBJ2-1; D call uncertain. This CDR3 contains 16 residues. With 3 bases removed from V and 0 bases from J, the gap between germline ends came to 12 bases. CDR1 SGHAT and CDR2 FQNNGV come from the germline V gene.